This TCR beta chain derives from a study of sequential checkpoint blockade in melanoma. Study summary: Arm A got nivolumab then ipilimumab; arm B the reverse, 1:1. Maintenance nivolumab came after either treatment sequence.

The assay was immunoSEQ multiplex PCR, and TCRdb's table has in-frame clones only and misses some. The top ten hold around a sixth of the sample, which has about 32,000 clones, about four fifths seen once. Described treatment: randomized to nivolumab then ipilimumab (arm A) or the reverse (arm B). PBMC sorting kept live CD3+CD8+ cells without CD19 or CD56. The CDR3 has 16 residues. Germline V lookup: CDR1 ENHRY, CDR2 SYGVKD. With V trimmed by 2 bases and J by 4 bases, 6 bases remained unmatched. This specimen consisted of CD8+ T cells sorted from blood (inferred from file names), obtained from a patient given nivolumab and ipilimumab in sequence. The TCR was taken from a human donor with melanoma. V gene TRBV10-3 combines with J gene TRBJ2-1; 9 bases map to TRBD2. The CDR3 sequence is CAISEVGREGYNEQFF. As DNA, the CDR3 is TGTGCCATCAGTGAGGTAGGGCGGGAGGGATACAATGAGCAGTTCTTC.